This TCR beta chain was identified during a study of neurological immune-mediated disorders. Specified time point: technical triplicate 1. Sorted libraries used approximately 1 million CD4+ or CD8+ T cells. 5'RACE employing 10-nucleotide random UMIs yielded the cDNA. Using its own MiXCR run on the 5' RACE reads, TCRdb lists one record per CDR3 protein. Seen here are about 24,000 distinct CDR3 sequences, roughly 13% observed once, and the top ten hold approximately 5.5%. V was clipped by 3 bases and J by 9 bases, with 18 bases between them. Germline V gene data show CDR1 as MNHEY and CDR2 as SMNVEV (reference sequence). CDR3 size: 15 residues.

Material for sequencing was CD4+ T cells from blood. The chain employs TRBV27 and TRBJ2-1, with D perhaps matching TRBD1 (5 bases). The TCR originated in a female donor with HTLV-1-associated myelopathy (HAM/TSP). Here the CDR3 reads CASSFEVLGRGEQFF. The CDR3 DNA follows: TGTGCCAGCAGTTTTGAGGTTCTGGGGCGCGGTGAGCAGTTCTTC.